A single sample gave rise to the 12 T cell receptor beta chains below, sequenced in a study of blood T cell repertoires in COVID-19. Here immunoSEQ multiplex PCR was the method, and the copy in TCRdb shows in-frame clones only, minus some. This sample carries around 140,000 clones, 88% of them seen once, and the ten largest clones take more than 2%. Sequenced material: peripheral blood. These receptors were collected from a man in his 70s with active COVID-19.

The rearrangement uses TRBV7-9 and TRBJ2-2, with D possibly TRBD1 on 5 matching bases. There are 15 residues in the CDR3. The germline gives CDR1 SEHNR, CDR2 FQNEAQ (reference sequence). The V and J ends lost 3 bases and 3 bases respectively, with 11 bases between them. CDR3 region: CASSLGIGDTGELFF. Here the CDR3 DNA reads TGTGCCAGCAGCTTGGGTATAGGGGACACCGGGGAGCTGTTTTTT.

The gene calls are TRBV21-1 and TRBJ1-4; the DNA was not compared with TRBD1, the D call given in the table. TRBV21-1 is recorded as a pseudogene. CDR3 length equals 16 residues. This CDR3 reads CASSSEGTGMREKLFF. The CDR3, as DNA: TGTGCCAGCAGCAGCGAAGGGACAGGGATGAGGGAAAAACTGTTTTTT.

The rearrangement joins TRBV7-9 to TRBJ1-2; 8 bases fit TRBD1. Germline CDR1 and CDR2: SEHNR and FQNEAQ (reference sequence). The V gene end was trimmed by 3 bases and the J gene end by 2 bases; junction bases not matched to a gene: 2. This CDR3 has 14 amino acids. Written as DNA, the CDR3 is TGTGCCAGCAGCTTGGGGGACAGGAACTATGGCTACACCTTC. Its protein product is CASSLGDRNYGYTF. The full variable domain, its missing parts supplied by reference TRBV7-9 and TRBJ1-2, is DTGVSQNPRHKITKRGQNVTFRCDPISEHNRLYWYRQTLGQGPEFLTYFQNEAQLEKSRLLSDRFSAERPKGSFSTLEIQRTEQGDSAMYLCASSLGDRNYGYTFGSGTRLTVV.

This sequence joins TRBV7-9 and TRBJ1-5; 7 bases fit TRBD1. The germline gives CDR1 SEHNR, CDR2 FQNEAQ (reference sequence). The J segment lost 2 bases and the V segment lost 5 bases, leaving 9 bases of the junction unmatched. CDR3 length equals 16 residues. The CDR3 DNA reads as TGTGCCAGCAGCCCCCTTACAGGGGATGGCAATCAGCCCCAGCATTTT. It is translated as CASSPLTGDGNQPQHF.

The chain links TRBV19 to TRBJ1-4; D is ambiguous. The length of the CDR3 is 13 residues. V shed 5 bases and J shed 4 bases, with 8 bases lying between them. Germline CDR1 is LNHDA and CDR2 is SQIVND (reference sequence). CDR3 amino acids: CASSFSHNEKLFF. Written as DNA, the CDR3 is TGTGCCAGTAGTTTCAGTCATAATGAAAAACTGTTTTTT.

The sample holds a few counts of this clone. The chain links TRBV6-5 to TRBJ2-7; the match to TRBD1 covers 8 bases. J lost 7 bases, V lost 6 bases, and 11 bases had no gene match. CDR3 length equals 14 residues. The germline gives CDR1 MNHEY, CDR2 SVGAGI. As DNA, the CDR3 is TGTGCCAGCAGCTGGGACAGGAGTTCTGGAGAGCAGTACTTC. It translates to CASSWDRSSGEQYF.

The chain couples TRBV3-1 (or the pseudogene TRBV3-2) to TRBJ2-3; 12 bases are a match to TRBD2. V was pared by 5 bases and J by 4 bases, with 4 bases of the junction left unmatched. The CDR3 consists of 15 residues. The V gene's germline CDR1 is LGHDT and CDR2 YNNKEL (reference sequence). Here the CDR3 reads CASSATSGSADTQYF. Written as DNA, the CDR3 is TGTGCCAGCAGCGCGACTAGCGGGAGCGCAGATACGCAGTATTTT.

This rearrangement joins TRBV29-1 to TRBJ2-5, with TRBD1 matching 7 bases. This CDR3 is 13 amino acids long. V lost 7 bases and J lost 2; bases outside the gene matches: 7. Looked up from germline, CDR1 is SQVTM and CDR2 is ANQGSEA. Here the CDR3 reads CSAKDRTQETQYF. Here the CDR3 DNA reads TGCAGCGCCAAGGACAGGACTCAAGAGACCCAGTACTTC.

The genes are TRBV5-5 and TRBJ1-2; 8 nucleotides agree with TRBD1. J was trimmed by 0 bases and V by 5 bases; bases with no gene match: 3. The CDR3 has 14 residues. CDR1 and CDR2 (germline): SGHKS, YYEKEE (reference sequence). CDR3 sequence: CASSPDRANYGYTF. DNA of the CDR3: TGTGCCAGCAGTCCGGACAGGGCTAACTATGGCTACACCTTC.

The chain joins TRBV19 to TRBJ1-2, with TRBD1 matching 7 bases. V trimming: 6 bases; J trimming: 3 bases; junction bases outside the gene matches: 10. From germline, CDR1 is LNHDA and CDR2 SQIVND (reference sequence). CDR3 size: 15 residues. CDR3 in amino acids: CASRILDRSDYGYTF. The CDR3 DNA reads TGTGCCAGTAGAATTTTGGACAGGTCGGACTATGGCTACACCTTC.

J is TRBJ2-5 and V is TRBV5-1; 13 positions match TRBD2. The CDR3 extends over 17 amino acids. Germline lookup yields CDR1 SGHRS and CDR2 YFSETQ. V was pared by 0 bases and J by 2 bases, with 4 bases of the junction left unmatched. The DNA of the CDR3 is TGCGCCAGCAGCTTGGCCGGGACTAGCGGGAAGCAAGAGACCCAGTACTTC. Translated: CASSLAGTSGKQETQYF.

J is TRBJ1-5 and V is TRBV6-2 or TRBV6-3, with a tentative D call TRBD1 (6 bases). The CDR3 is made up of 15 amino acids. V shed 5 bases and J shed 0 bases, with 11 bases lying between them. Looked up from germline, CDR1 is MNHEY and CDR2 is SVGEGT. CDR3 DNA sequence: TGTGCCAGCAGTCTACAGGGAAATAGCAATCAGCCCCAGCATTTT. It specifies CASSLQGNSNQPQHF.